This T cell receptor (beta chain) was profiled in a study of cytomegalovirus exposure and HLA in healthy donors. As to this clone: Antigen unknown.

Broader study findings: Information on immune exposure was restricted to one variable (CMV serostatus). Reports state that TCR beta sequences accurately predicted most subjects' HLA-A and HLA-B alleles. According to a later analysis, most TCR beta chains associated with CMV appeared HLA-restricted. When a later analysis was performed, an Asian-associated ancestry cluster reportedly had fewer N-insertions than the roughly 690-donor mean.

Primers included in the PCR were 60 Vbeta and 13 Jbeta primers. Using immunoSEQ multiplex PCR, the repertoire was profiled, and TCRdb retains in-frame clones only, with some absent. The sample holds about 150,000 clones; about 64% are singletons and the top ten take around 3%. This CDR3 has 13 amino acids. Germline loops: CDR1 ENHRY, CDR2 SYGVKD. V was pared by 3 bases and J by 2 bases, with 7 bases between. The clonotype comes from a woman aged 25 to 39 in good health and CMV-seropositive. The genes are TRBV10-3 and TRBJ1-2; possibly TRBD1 for D (5 bases). Sequenced input: PBMCs. CDR3 residues: CAISEGANYGYTF. The DNA of the CDR3 is TGTGCCATCAGTGAAGGGGCAAACTATGGCTACACCTTC.